Below, 25 T cell receptor beta chains from the same sample are listed, as sequenced in a study of cytomegalovirus exposure and HLA in healthy donors. The PCR ran on 60 Vbeta and 13 Jbeta primers. Measured with immunoSEQ multiplex PCR; TCRdb has only the in-frame clones, and not every one. Of about 140,000 clones listed, around 80% are singletons. Sequenced: PBMCs. The receptor set was obtained from a woman aged 45-59 years in good health and CMV-seropositive.

This clone appeared once. V usage is TRBV30 and J usage is TRBJ2-3; no definite D call. With 2 bases removed from V and 0 bases from J, the gap between germline ends came to 15 bases. The CDR3 loop spans 16 amino acids. Per germline, CDR1 GTSNPN and CDR2 SVGIG (reference sequence). The CDR3 nucleotides read TGTGCCTGGAGTTTTATGGCCCGCCTTAGCACAGATACGCAGTATTTT. Its translation: CAWSFMARLSTDTQYF.

This rearrangement joins TRBV5-1 to TRBJ2-5; tentative D call: TRBD2 (5 bases). The V end lost 1 base, the J end lost 2 bases, and 9 bases lay between the germline ends. Germline lookup yields CDR1 SGHRS and CDR2 YFSETQ. CDR3 length: 14 residues. The CDR3 sequence: CASSLYGVQETQYF. The CDR3 DNA follows: TGCGCCAGCAGCTTGTACGGGGTACAAGAGACCCAGTACTTC. Full variable domain (rest looked up from reference TRBV5-1 and TRBJ2-5): KAGVTQTPRYLIKTRGQQVTLSCSPISGHRSVSWYQQTPGQGLQFLFEYFSETQRNKGNFPGRFSGRQFSNSRSEMNVSTLELGDSALYLCASSLYGVQETQYFGPGTRLLVL.

This clone was detected once. The V call is TRBV7-2, the J call TRBJ2-7, with D perhaps matching TRBD2 (7 bases). Germline V gene lookup returns CDR1 SGHTA and CDR2 FQGNSA. This CDR3 has 16 amino acids. Trimming cost V 3 bases and J 0 bases, with 15 bases left between them. The CDR3 nucleotides read TGTGCCAGCAGCTTTCGGGCGGGGGACACCTCCTACGAGCAGTACTTC. Amino acids: CASSFRAGDTSYEQYF.

The J gene is TRBJ1-2, the V gene TRBV6-6; 8 bases match TRBD1. After removal of 3 bases from V and 4 bases from J, the junction contained 7 bases not matched to a gene. Per the germline V gene, CDR1 is MNHNY and CDR2 is SVGAGI (reference sequence). This CDR3 is built from 15 residues. The CDR3 region has the DNA TGTGCCAGCAGTTATCCGGGACAGGAAACCTATGGCTACACCTTC. Its translation is CASSYPGQETYGYTF.

The V and J genes are TRBV7-9 and TRBJ1-1; D unresolved. The CDR3 has 13 residues. Germline CDR1 and CDR2: SEHNR and FQNEAQ (reference sequence). V was cut by 6 bases and J by 0 bases, with 8 bases left in between. The DNA for the CDR3 is TGTGCCAGCAGGTTACAGTTGAACACTGAAGCTTTCTTT. Its translation is CASRLQLNTEAFF.

A word on this clone: The missing conserved phenylalanine or tryptophan at the end of this CDR3 makes a read error likely. The DNA is omitted, as the CDR3 cannot be located on it reliably, and the CDR3 follows TCRdb's listing. The CDR3 spells CASRLGTVIYHEQYL. V gene TRBV12-2 combines with J gene TRBJ2-7; TRBD1, the D gene given by the table, was not confirmed from the DNA. TRBV12-2 has pseudogene status. The CDR3 extends over 15 residues, inclusive of both ends.

This rearrangement joins TRBV5-4 to TRBJ2-1; D may be TRBD1 (6 bases). The CDR3 is made up of 16 amino acids. V shed 0 bases and J shed 0 bases, with 10 bases lying between them. Germline V lookup: CDR1 SGHNT, CDR2 YYREEE (reference sequence). In DNA, the CDR3 is TGTGCCAGCAGCTTGGACAGGGACCCCTCCTACAATGAGCAGTTCTTC. Protein product: CASSLDRDPSYNEQFF.

This sequence joins TRBV4-3 and TRBJ1-2; D is possibly TRBD1 (5 bases). Germline values: CDR1 LGHNA, CDR2 YSLEER. The CDR3 totals 14 residues. The V end was cut by 0 bases, the J end by 7 bases, with 12 bases between. DNA of the CDR3: TGCGCCAGCAGCCAAGATGGGGGGGTAGTTGGCTACACCTTC. Residues: CASSQDGGVVGYTF.

This clone was found a few times. V and J are TRBV4-1 and TRBJ2-3; D unclear. Germline loops: CDR1 MGHRA, CDR2 YSYEKL. V lost 0 bases to trimming and J lost 6 bases, with 13 bases between them. This CDR3 comprises 15 residues. DNA for the CDR3: TGCGCCAGCAGCCAAGATCTATCCCCTGAGGATACGCAGTATTTT. Its translation is CASSQDLSPEDTQYF.

The V gene is TRBV21-1, the J gene TRBJ1-1; whether TRBD1, the table's D call, matches the DNA was not checked. TRBV21-1 counts as a pseudogene. The length of the CDR3 is 13 residues. For the CDR3, the DNA is TGTGCCAGCAGGGGGCTCCTGAACACTGAAGCTTTCTTT. Protein product: CASRGLLNTEAFF.

The rearrangement joins TRBV19 to TRBJ1-2; TRBD1 aligns across 10 bases. Losses at the gene ends were 4 bases for V and 8 bases for J; bases not matched to a gene: 7. This CDR3 spans 14 amino acids. CDR1 and CDR2 (germline): LNHDA, SQIVND (reference sequence). CDR3 DNA sequence: TGTGCCAGTAGTACGGGACAGGGGATTAGAGGCTACACCTTC. This translates into CASSTGQGIRGYTF. The full variable domain, in which reference TRBV19 and TRBJ1-2 provide the parts outside the CDR3, is DGGITQSPKYLFRKEGQNVTLSCEQNLNHDAMYWYRQDPGQGLRLIYYSQIVNDFQKGDIAEGYSVSREKKESFPLTVTSAQKNPTAFYLCASSTGQGIRGYTFGSGTRLTVV.

The table lists this clone with a count of one. V and J are TRBV10-3 and TRBJ1-2; possible D gene TRBD1, 6 bases. The V end lost 4 bases, the J end lost 4 bases, and 16 bases lay between the germline ends. CDR3 length: 15 amino acids. CDR1 and CDR2 from the germline V gene are ENHRY and SYGVKD. The CDR3 sequence: CAISGREQGSYGYTF. In nucleotides, the CDR3 is TGTGCCATCAGTGGTAGGGAACAGGGAAGCTATGGCTACACCTTC.

J is TRBJ2-1 and V is TRBV29-1; 12 bases map to TRBD2. V shed 5 bases, J shed 0 bases, and the junction held 8 bases outside the gene matches. CDR1 is SQVTM, CDR2 ANQGSEA, per germline. The CDR3 contains 17 residues. The CDR3 reads CSVLGLAGGSSYNEQFF. CDR3 bases: TGCAGCGTTCTTGGGCTAGCGGGGGGGTCCTCCTACAATGAGCAGTTCTTC.

The rearrangement uses TRBV7-6 and TRBJ2-3; D is unresolved. The V end lost 5 bases, the J end lost 2 bases, and 8 bases lay between the germline ends. Germline V gene sequence: CDR1 SGHVS, CDR2 FNYEAQ. The CDR3 totals 13 residues. The CDR3 here is CASSLDYTDTQYF. CDR3 DNA: TGTGCCAGCAGCCTAGATTACACAGATACGCAGTATTTT.

This chain links TRBV29-1 with TRBJ2-7, with no clear D. Trimming removed 3 bases at V and 5 bases at J, with 14 bases between. The germline V gene has CDR1 SQVTM and CDR2 ANQGSEA. This CDR3 is built from 13 residues. The CDR3 coding sequence is TGCAGCGTTGATTCTGACGCCCGGGACGAGCAGTACTTC. Protein product: CSVDSDARDEQYF.

This clone came up once. J is TRBJ2-2 and V is TRBV28, with D possibly TRBD1 on 6 matching bases. Trimming shortened V by 1 base and J by 5 bases, and 11 bases separated the two germline ends. CDR1 and CDR2 from the germline V gene are MDHEN and SYDVKM. CDR3 length: 15 residues. DNA of the CDR3: TGTGCCAGCAGTTTATCAGGGGCAGGGACCGGGGAGCTGTTTTTT. Its translation: CASSLSGAGTGELFF.

The chain carries TRBV6-5 and TRBJ2-7; D unclear. The germline V gene has CDR1 MNHEY and CDR2 SVGAGI. The CDR3 totals 15 residues. The V and J ends lost 0 bases and 0 bases respectively, with 9 bases between them. The CDR3 region is CASSYSARSSYEQYF. CDR3 nucleotide sequence: TGTGCCAGCAGTTACTCGGCTCGAAGCTCCTACGAGCAGTACTTC.

V and J are TRBV4-2 and TRBJ1-1, with 7 bases fitting TRBD1. The CDR3 runs 14 residues. J was trimmed by 1 base and V by 3 bases; bases with no gene match: 2. Germline V CDR1 and CDR2: LGHNA, YNFKEQ. In DNA form, the CDR3 reads TGTGCCAGCAGCCATGGGGACAGGAACACTGAAGCTTTCTTT. As protein: CASSHGDRNTEAFF.

This chain links TRBV7-9 with TRBJ2-3, with a weak D call TRBD1 (5 bases). The V end was cut by 4 bases, the J end by 0 bases, with 11 bases between. CDR3 length: 15 residues. Germline CDR1 SEHNR, CDR2 FQNEAQ (reference sequence). CDR3 in amino acids: CASSSNRYSTDTQYF. The CDR3 DNA sequence: TGTGCCAGCAGCTCGAACAGGTACAGCACAGATACGCAGTATTTT. The full variable domain, in which reference TRBV7-9 and TRBJ2-3 provide the parts outside the CDR3, is DTGVSQNPRHKITKRGQNVTFRCDPISEHNRLYWYRQTLGQGPEFLTYFQNEAQLEKSRLLSDRFSAERPKGSFSTLEIQRTEQGDSAMYLCASSSNRYSTDTQYFGPGTRLTVL.

V usage is TRBV27 and J usage is TRBJ1-1; TRBD1 aligns across 7 bases. Germline trimming cut 8 bases from V and 1 base from J; bases unmatched to any gene: 16. Germline values: CDR1 MNHEY, CDR2 SMNVEV (reference sequence). CDR3 length: 17 amino acids. The CDR3: CASFKHGTVTKNTEAFF. The CDR3 nucleotides are TGTGCCAGCTTTAAACATGGGACAGTAACCAAGAACACTGAAGCTTTCTTT.

This clone was seen only a few times. The chain employs TRBV9 and TRBJ2-3, with TRBD2 matching 14 bases. Germline V gene data show CDR1 as SGDLS and CDR2 as YYNGEE. The CDR3 length is 17 residues. V shed 3 bases, J shed 0 bases, and the junction held 3 bases outside the gene matches. The CDR3 DNA follows: TGTGCCAGCAGCGAGGGACTAGCGGGGGCTAGCACAGATACGCAGTATTTT. Protein product: CASSEGLAGASTDTQYF.

The chain combines TRBV11-2 with TRBJ1-1; D may be TRBD1 (5 bases). CDR3 size: 14 residues. Germline-derived CDR1 and CDR2 are SGHAT and FQNNGV. Trimming cost V 5 bases and J 3 bases, with 13 bases left between them. CDR3 loop: CASSGPGRDTEAFF. For the CDR3, the DNA is TGTGCCAGCAGCGGCCCAGGGCGAGACACTGAAGCTTTCTTT.

Only one count was recorded for this clone. As DNA, the CDR3 is TGTGCCAGCAGATCCACAGGGGAACCCCCCTACGAGCAGTACTTC. Translation gives CASRSTGEPPYEQYF. The chain carries TRBV6-5 and TRBJ2-7; TRBD1 matches 7 bases. CDR3 size: 15 residues. The germline gives CDR1 MNHEY, CDR2 SVGAGI. The junction had 10 bases not matched to a gene; V was cut back by 6 bases and J by 2 bases.

The rearrangement uses TRBV28 and TRBJ2-7, with D hard to call. The V gene's germline CDR1 is MDHEN and CDR2 SYDVKM. Trimming took off 5 bases at V and 4 bases at J, with 18 bases between the two ends. The CDR3 is 15 residues long. CDR3 nucleotides: TGTGCCAGCAGTCCCGCCGTGTTCGTGCGGTACGAGCAGTACTTC. This encodes CASSPAVFVRYEQYF.

The chain has TRBV2 and TRBJ1-1; a possible D gene is TRBD1 (6 bases). Germline V CDR1 and CDR2: SNHLY, FYNNEI. V was trimmed by 5 bases and J by 6 bases, leaving 13 bases between them. There are 13 residues in the CDR3. The CDR3 region is CASSQGRGAEAFF. In DNA form, the CDR3 reads TGTGCCAGCAGTCAGGGGAGAGGGGCTGAAGCTTTCTTT.